The T cell receptor (beta chain) under discussion was sequenced for a study of cytomegalovirus exposure and HLA in healthy donors. Study summary: Caucasian-associated ancestry cluster membership applied to about four fifths of nearly 400 genotyped donors.

Germline V gene data show CDR1 as SGHDT and CDR2 as YYEEEE. The CDR3 consists of 14 residues. Trimming took off 4 bases at V and 2 bases at J, with 11 bases between the two ends. On this clone itself: Its antigen is unidentified.

Notes on the study in general: Later examination showed HLA-associated TCR beta chains had greater clonal expansion than equally common others. A link between a missense DCLRE1C variant and TCR beta V- and J-gene trimming emerged from a later analysis. The Asian-associated ancestry cluster reportedly had fewer N-insertions than the roughly 720-donor mean in a later analysis.

Primers included in the PCR were 60 Vbeta and 13 Jbeta primers. Some clones are missing from TCRdb's copy, which holds only in-frame ones; the method was immunoSEQ multiplex PCR. The top ten hold more than 5% of the sample, which has fewer than 200,000 clones, roughly 75% seen once. This sequence joins TRBV5-6 and TRBJ2-3, with D unclear. Sequenced sample: PBMCs. The TCR comes from a man aged 35 to 55 in good health and CMV-seronegative. In nucleotides, the CDR3 is TGTGCCAGCAGCACCGACATTTCCACAGATACGCAGTATTTT. It codes for CASSTDISTDTQYF.